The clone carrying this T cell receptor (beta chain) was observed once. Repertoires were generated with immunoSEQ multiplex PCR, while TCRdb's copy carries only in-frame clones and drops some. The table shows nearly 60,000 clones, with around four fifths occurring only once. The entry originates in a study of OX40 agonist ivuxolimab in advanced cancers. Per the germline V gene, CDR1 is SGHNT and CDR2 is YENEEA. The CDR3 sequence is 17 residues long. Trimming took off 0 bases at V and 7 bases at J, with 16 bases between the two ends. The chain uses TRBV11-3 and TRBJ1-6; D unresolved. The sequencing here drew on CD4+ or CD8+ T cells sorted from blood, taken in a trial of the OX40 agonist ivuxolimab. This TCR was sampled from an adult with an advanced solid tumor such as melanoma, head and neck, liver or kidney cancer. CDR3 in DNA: TGTGCCAGCAGCTTAGATCGTGAGAACAGAACGAATTCACCCCTCCACTTT. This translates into CASSLDRENRTNSPLHF. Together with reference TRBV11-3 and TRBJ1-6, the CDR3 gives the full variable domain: EAGVVQSPRYKIIEKKQPVAFWCNPISGHNTLYWYLQNLGQGPELLIRYENEEAVDDSQLPKDRFSAERLKGVDSTLKIQPAELGDSAVYLCASSLDRENRTNSPLHFGNGTRLTVT.